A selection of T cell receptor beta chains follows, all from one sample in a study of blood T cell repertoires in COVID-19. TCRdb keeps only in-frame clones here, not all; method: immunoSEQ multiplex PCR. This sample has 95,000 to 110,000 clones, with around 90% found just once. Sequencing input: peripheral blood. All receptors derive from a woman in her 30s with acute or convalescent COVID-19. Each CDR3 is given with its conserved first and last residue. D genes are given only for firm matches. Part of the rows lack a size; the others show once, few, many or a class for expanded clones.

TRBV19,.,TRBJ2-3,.,CAPPVYRGTDTQYF,TGTGCCCCCCCGGTGTACCGGGGCACAGATACGCAGTATTTT
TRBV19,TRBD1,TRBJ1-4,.,CASSIRRDRVNEKLFF,TGTGCCAGTAGTATCCGCCGGGACAGGGTGAATGAAAAACTGTTTTTT
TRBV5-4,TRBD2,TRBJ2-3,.,CASSPLAGAQDTQYF,TGTGCCAGCAGCCCACTAGCGGGGGCCCAAGATACGCAGTATTTT
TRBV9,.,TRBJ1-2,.,CASSVSGRGTGLGGYTF,TGTGCCAGCAGCGTATCTGGTCGTGGAACAGGGTTGGGAGGCTACACCTTC
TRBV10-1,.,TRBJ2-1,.,CASSEGRSYNEQFF,TGCGCCAGCAGTGAGGGCAGATCCTACAATGAGCAGTTCTTC
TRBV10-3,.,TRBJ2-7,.,CAISESVGVYEQYF,TGTGCCATCAGTGAGTCCGTGGGCGTATACGAGCAGTACTTC
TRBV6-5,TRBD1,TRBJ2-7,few,CASSYSRQGSYEQYF,TGTGCCAGCAGTTACTCGAGACAGGGGTCCTACGAGCAGTACTTC
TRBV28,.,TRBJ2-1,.,CASSLLAREQFF,TGTGCCAGCAGTTTACTAGCACGAGAGCAGTTCTTC
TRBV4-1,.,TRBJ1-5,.,CASSQGRGSNQPQHF,TGCGCCAGCAGCCAGGGACGGGGGAGCAATCAGCCCCAGCATTTT
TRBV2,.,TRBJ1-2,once,CASSAGGSYGYTF,TGTGCCAGCAGTGCCGGGGGGAGCTATGGCTACACCTTC
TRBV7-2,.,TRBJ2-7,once,CASSRRRDFESYEQYF,TGTGCCAGCAGCCGTCGTAGGGACTTCGAAAGCTACGAGCAGTACTTC
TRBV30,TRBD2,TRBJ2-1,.,CAWSGRGDEQFF,TGTGCCTGGAGCGGACGGGGGGATGAGCAGTTCTTC
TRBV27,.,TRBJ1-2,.,CASSLAANYGYTF,TGTGCCAGCAGTTTGGCCGCTAACTATGGCTACACCTTC
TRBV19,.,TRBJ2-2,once,CASSQAPRNTGELFF,TGTGCCAGTAGTCAGGCGCCCCGGAACACCGGGGAGCTGTTTTTT
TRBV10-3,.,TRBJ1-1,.,CAISSQGLNTEAFF,TGTGCCATCAGTTCCCAGGGCCTAAACACTGAAGCTTTCTTT
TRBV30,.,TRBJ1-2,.,CAWSEIESGYTF,TGTGCCTGGAGTGAAATAGAGAGTGGCTACACCTTC
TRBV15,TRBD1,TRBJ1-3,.,CATSRDLMMWGDSFDESGNTIYF,TGTGCCACCAGCAGAGATCTCATGATGTGGGGGGACAGCTTCGATGAATCTGGAAACACCATATATTTT
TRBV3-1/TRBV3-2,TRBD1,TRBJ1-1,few,CASRGQGASEAFF,TGTGCCAGCAGGGGACAGGGGGCGTCTGAAGCTTTCTTT
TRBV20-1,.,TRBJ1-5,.,CSAGGRDNQPQHF,TGCAGTGCTGGTGGACGGGACAATCAGCCCCAGCATTTT
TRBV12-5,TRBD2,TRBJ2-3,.,CASGLALGLAGADTQYF,TGTGCTAGTGGTTTGGCCCTGGGACTAGCGGGGGCAGATACGCAGTATTTT
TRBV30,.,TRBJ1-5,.,CAWNRPGGGNQPQHF,TGTGCCTGGAACCGCCCCGGGGGGGGCAATCAGCCCCAGCATTTT
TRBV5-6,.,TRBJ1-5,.,CASSLWGPLQPQHF,TGTGCCAGCAGCTTGTGGGGCCCTTTACAGCCCCAGCATTTT
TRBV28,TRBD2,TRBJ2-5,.,CASSPFRSGEQETQYF,TGTGCCAGCAGTCCGTTTCGGAGCGGGGAACAAGAGACCCAGTACTTC
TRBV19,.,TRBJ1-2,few,CASRHSYGYTF,TGTGCCAGTAGGCACAGCTATGGCTACACCTTC
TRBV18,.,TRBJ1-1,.,CASSPTKELEAFF,TGTGCCAGCTCACCAACCAAGGAACTAGAAGCTTTCTTT
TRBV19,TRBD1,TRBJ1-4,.,CASSPTGGYEKLFF,TGTGCCAGTAGCCCGACAGGGGGATATGAAAAACTGTTTTTT
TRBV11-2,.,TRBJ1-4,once,CASSPADEKLFF,TGTGCCAGCAGCCCCGCGGATGAAAAACTGTTTTTT